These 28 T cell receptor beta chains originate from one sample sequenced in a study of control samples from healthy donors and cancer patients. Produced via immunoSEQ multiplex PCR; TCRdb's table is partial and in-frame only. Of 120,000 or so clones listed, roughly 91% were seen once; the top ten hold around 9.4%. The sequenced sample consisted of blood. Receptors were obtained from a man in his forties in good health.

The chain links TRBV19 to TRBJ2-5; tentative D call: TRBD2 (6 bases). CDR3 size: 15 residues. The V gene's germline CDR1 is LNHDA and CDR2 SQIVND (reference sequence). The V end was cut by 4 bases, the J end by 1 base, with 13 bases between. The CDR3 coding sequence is TGTGCCAGTAGTAAGACACCGGGACTCCAAGAGACCCAGTACTTC. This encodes CASSKTPGLQETQYF.

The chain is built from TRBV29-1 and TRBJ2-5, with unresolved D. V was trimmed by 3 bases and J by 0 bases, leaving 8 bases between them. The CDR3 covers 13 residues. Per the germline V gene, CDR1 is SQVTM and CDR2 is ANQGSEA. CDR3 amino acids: CSVDYSHQETQYF. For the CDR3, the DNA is TGCAGCGTTGATTACAGCCACCAAGAGACCCAGTACTTC. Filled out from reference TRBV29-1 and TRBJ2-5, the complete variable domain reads SAVISQKPSRDICQRGTSLTIQCQVDSQVTMMFWYRQQPGQSLTLIATANQGSEATYESGFVIDKFPISRPNLTFSTLTVSNMSPEDSSIYLCSVDYSHQETQYFGPGTRLLVL.

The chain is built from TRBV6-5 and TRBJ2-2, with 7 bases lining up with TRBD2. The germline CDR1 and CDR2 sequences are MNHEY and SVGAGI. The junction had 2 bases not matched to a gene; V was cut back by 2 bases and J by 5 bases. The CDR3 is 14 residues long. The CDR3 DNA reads TGTGCCAGCAGTTACGGCGGGGGAACCGGGGAGCTGTTTTTT. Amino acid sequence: CASSYGGGTGELFF.

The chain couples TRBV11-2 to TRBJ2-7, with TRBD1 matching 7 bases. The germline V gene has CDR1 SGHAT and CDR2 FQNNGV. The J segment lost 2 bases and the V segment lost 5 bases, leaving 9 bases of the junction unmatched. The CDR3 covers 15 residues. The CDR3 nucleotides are TGTGCCAGCAGCGAAACAGGGGAACAAACCTACGAGCAGTACTTC. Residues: CASSETGEQTYEQYF.

The CDR3 DNA reads TGTGCCAGCAGCCCTAGGGGGAGCACAGATACGCAGTATTTT. It codes for CASSPRGSTDTQYF. The chain uses TRBV6-2 or TRBV6-3 and TRBJ2-3; the D gene is possibly TRBD1 (6 bases). Germline CDR1 is MNHEY and CDR2 is SVGEGT. Trimming removed 6 bases at V and 0 bases at J, with 10 bases between. The CDR3 has 14 residues.

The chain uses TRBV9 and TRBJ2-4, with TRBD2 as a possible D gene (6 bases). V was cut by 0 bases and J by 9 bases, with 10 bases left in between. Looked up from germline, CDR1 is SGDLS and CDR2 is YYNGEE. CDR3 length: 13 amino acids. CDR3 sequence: CASSVGRVVIQYF. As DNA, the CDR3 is TGTGCCAGCAGCGTAGGGAGGGTTGTCATTCAGTACTTC.

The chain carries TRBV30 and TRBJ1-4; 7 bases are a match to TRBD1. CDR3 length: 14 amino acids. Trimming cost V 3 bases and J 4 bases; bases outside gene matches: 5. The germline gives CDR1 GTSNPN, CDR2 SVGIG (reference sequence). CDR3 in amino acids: CAWSRGRSNEKLFF. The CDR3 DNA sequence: TGTGCCTGGAGCAGGGGGAGGAGTAATGAAAAACTGTTTTTT.

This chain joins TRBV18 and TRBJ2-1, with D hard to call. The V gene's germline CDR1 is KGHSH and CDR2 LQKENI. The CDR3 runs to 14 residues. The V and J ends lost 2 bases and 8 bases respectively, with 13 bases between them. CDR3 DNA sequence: TGTGCCAGCTCACCATCCGCTGGGATTCATGAGCAGTTCTTC. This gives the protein CASSPSAGIHEQFF.

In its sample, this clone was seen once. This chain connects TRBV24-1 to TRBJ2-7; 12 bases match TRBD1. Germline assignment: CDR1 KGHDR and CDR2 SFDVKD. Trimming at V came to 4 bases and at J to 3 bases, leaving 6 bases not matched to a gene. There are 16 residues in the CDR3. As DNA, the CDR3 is TGTGCCACCAGTGAGGGACAGGGGGCAATCTTCTACGAGCAGTACTTC. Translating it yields CATSEGQGAIFYEQYF.

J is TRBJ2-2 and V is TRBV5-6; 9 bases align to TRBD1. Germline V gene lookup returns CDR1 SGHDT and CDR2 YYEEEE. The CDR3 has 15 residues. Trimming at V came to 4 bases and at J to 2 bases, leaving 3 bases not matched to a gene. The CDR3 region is CASSPGQGNTGELFF. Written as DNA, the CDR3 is TGTGCCAGCAGCCCGGGACAGGGCAACACCGGGGAGCTGTTTTTT.

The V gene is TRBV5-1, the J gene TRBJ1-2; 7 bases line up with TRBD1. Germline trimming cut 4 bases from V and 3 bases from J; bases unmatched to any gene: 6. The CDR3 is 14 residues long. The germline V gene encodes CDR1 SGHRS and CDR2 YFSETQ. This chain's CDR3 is CASSPSTGYYGYTF. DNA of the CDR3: TGCGCCAGCAGCCCTTCGACAGGGTACTATGGCTACACCTTC.

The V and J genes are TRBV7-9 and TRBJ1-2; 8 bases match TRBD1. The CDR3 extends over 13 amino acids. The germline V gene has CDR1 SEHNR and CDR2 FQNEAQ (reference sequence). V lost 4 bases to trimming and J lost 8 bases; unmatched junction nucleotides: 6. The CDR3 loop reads CASSSQGAGGYTF. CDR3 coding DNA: TGTGCCAGCAGCTCTCAGGGGGCGGGAGGCTACACCTTC.

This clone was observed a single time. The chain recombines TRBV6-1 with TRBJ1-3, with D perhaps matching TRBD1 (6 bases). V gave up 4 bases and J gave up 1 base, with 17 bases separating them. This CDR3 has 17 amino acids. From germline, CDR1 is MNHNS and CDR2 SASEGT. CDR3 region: CASSGGEGVSSGNTIYF. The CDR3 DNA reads TGTGCCAGCAGTGGTGGAGAGGGGGTCTCTTCTGGAAACACCATATATTTT.

The CDR3 sequence: CASGEAGTDTQYF. CDR3 DNA: TGCGCCAGCGGGGAGGCAGGCACAGATACGCAGTATTTT. The chain carries TRBV10-1 and TRBJ2-3, with D tentatively TRBD2 (6 bases). Germline V gene sequence: CDR1 WNHNN, CDR2 SYGVQD (reference sequence). This CDR3 is 13 amino acids long. Trimming shortened V by 8 bases and J by 1 base, and 10 bases separated the two germline ends.

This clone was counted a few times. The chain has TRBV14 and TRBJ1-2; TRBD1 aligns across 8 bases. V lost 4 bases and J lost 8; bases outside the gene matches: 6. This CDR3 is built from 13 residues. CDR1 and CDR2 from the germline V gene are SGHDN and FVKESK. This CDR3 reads CASSPRTGSGYTF. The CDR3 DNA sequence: TGTGCCAGCAGCCCGCGGACAGGGAGCGGCTACACCTTC.

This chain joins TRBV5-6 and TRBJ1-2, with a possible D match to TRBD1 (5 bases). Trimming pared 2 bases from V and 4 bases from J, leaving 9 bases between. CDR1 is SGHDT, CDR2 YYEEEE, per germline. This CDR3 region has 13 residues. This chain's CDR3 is CASSLRGGYGYTF. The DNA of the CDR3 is TGTGCCAGCAGCTTACGGGGGGGCTATGGCTACACCTTC.

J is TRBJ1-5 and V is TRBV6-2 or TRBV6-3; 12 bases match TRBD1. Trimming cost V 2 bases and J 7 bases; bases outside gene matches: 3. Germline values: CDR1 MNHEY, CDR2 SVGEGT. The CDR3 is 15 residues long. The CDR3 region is CASSYTGTGGQPQHF. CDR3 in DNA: TGTGCCAGCAGTTACACCGGGACAGGGGGCCAGCCCCAGCATTTT.

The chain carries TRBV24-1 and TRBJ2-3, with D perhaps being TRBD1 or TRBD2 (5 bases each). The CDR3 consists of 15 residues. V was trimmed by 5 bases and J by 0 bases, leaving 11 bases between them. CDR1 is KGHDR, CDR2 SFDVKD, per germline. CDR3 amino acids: CATSGGTASTDTQYF. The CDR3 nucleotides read TGTGCCACCAGTGGAGGGACCGCTAGCACAGATACGCAGTATTTT.

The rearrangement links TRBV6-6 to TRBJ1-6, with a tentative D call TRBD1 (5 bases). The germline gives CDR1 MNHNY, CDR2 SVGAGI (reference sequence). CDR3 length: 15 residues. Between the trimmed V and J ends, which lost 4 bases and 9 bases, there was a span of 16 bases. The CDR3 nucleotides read TGTGCCAGCAGTTCGTTGGGGGGAGTAGGTTCACCCCTCCACTTT. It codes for CASSSLGGVGSPLHF.

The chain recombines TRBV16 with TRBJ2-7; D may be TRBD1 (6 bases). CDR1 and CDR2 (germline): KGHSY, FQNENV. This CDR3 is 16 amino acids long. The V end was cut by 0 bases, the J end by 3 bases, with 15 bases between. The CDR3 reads CASSQSPQGFGYEQYF. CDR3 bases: TGTGCCAGCAGCCAATCGCCCCAGGGGTTTGGCTACGAGCAGTACTTC.

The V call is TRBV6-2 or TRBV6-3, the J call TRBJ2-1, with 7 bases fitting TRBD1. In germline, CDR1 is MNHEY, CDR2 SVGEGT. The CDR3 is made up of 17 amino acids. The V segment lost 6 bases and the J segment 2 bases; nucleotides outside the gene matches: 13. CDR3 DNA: TGTGCCAGCAGCCCGAACCGACAGGGATGGGCCTACAATGAGCAGTTCTTC. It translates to CASSPNRQGWAYNEQFF.

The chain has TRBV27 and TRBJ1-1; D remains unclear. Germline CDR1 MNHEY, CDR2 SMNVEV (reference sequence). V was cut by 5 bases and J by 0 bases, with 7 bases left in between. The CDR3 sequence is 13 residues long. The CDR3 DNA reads TGTGCCAGCAGTGATACGGTGAACACTGAAGCTTTCTTT. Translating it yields CASSDTVNTEAFF.

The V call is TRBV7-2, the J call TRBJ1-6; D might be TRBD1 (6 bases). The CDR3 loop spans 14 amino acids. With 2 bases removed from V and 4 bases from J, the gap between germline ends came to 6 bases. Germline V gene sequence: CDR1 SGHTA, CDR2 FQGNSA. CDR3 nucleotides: TGTGCCAGCAGCTTAACAGGGTATAATTCACCCCTCCACTTT. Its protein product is CASSLTGYNSPLHF.

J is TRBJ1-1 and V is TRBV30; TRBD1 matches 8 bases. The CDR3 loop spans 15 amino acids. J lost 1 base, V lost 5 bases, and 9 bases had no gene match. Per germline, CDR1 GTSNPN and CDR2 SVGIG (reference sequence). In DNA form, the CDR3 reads TGTGCCTGGGGGGTTAAAGGGACAGGGAACACTGAAGCTTTCTTT. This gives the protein CAWGVKGTGNTEAFF.

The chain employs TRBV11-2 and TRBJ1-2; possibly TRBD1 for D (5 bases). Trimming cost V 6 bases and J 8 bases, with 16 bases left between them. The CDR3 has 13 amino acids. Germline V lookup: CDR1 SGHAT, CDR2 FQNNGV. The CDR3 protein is CASSEGYLGGYTF. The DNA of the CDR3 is TGTGCCAGCAGTGAGGGGTATCTCGGGGGCTACACCTTC.

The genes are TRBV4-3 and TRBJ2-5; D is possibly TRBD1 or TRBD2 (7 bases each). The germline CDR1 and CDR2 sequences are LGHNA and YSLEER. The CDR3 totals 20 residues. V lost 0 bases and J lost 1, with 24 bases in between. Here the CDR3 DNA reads TGCGCCAGCAGCCAAGAACTTGGGGCAGGGGGTAGCGGGTCCCAAGAGACCCAGTACTTC. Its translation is CASSQELGAGGSGSQETQYF.

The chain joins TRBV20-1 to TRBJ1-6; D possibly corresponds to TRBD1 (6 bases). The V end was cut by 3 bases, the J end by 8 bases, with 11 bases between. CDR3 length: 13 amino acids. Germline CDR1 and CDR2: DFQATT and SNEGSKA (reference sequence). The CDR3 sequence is CSASLGGDSPLHF. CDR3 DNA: TGCAGTGCTAGTCTAGGGGGGGATTCACCCCTCCACTTT.

The CDR3: CASSTHRGRGNTIYF. The DNA of the CDR3 is TGTGCCAGTAGTACGCACAGGGGGCGAGGAAACACCATATATTTT. The rearrangement links TRBV19 to TRBJ1-3; TRBD1 aligns across 9 bases. Germline values: CDR1 LNHDA, CDR2 SQIVND (reference sequence). The CDR3 totals 15 residues. V was pared by 4 bases and J by 4 bases, with 5 bases of the junction left unmatched.